The next 14 T cell receptor beta chains were all read from a single sample in a study of cytomegalovirus exposure and HLA in healthy donors. PCR amplification relied on 60 Vbeta primers (plus 13 Jbeta primers). Assay: immunoSEQ multiplex PCR; the TCRdb copy retains only in-frame clones and omits some. Listed are some 110,000 clones; approximately 2% falls within the top ten. Sequences were obtained from PBMCs. Source of these receptors: a middle-aged man in good health and CMV-seronegative.

DNA of the CDR3: TGTGCCAGCAGCTTAGTCAGGGGTCGCAACGAGCAGTACTTC. The encoded protein is CASSLVRGRNEQYF. The chain is built from TRBV11-3 and TRBJ2-7, with D possibly TRBD1 on 6 matching bases. V was shortened by 1 base and J by 5 bases, with 12 bases between the two germline ends. The germline V gene encodes CDR1 SGHNT and CDR2 YENEEA. The CDR3 loop spans 14 amino acids.

The gene calls are TRBV5-6 and TRBJ2-1, with TRBD2 identical over 10 bases. V lost 5 bases to trimming and J lost 8 bases; unmatched junction nucleotides: 10. Germline loops: CDR1 SGHDT, CDR2 YYEEEE. This CDR3 comprises 15 residues. The CDR3 is CASRKAGGPRDEQFF. The CDR3 DNA reads TGTGCCAGCAGGAAAGCGGGAGGGCCCCGGGATGAGCAGTTCTTC.

The genes are TRBV19 and TRBJ1-1; 9 bases are a match to TRBD1. After removal of 4 bases from V and 4 bases from J, the junction contained 4 bases not matched to a gene. Germline V CDR1 and CDR2: LNHDA, SQIVND (reference sequence). This CDR3 has 14 amino acids. CDR3: CASSRDRASTEAFF. CDR3 DNA sequence: TGTGCCAGTAGTAGGGACAGGGCGAGCACTGAAGCTTTCTTT.

This sequence joins TRBV6-5 and TRBJ1-2; D is ambiguous. V lost 5 bases and J 4 bases, leaving 17 bases between the germline ends. Germline CDR1 reads MNHEY; CDR2 reads SVGAGI. The CDR3 covers 15 residues. CDR3 sequence (DNA): TGTGCCAGCAGTCCTCGAGGCGCAGCCGGCTATGGCTACACCTTC. Translated, it gives CASSPRGAAGYGYTF.

The V and J genes are TRBV11-3 and TRBJ2-7, with 7 positions matching TRBD1. The germline gives CDR1 SGHNT, CDR2 YENEEA. The CDR3 runs to 12 residues. V was pared by 4 bases and J by 3 bases, with 0 bases of the junction left unmatched. In DNA, the CDR3 is TGTGCCAGCAGCTGGACAGGCTACGAGCAGTACTTC. Protein product: CASSWTGYEQYF.

The rearrangement links TRBV28 to TRBJ1-2; D is uncertain. Germline V gene data show CDR1 as MDHEN and CDR2 as SYDVKM. This CDR3 has 14 amino acids. The ends were cut back, 3 bases at V and 1 base at J, with 9 bases in the middle. DNA of the CDR3: TGTGCCAGCAGTTTGGCGGTTTTTAACTATGGCTACACCTTC. It specifies CASSLAVFNYGYTF.

The chain combines TRBV11-3 with TRBJ2-2; 11 positions agree with TRBD1. The CDR3 has 17 amino acids. The trim removed 5 bases at V and 1 base at J, leaving 6 bases unmatched. Germline lookup yields CDR1 SGHNT and CDR2 YENEEA. The DNA of the CDR3 is TGTGCCAGCAGCCTACGGACAGGGGGCGAGAACACCGGGGAGCTGTTTTTT. This gives the protein CASSLRTGGENTGELFF.

J is TRBJ1-5 and V is TRBV2, with D possibly TRBD1 on 6 matching bases. CDR1 is SNHLY and CDR2 is FYNNEI in the germline V gene. Trimming shortened V by 7 bases and J by 4 bases, and 11 bases separated the two germline ends. This CDR3 is built from 13 residues. CDR3 residues: CASTTGSNQPQHF. The CDR3 coding sequence is TGTGCCAGCACCACAGGGTCTAATCAGCCCCAGCATTTT.

This sequence joins TRBV7-2 and TRBJ2-7; 12 bases agree with TRBD2. Looked up from germline, CDR1 is SGHTA and CDR2 is FQGNSA. V gave up 3 bases and J gave up 3 bases; unmatched junction bases: 3. There are 15 residues in the CDR3. The DNA for the CDR3 is TGTGCCAGCAGCTTTCTAGCGGGGGGGCTCTACGAGCAGTACTTC. Amino acids: CASSFLAGGLYEQYF.

The chain joins TRBV11-3 to TRBJ1-3; TRBD1 is a possible D gene (5 bases). This CDR3 has 15 amino acids. V lost 5 bases to trimming and J lost 0 bases, with 11 bases between them. Germline loops: CDR1 SGHNT, CDR2 YENEEA. In nucleotides, the CDR3 is TGTGCCAGCAGCCCTCAGGGAGGCTCTGGAAACACCATATATTTT. Residues: CASSPQGGSGNTIYF.

This sequence joins TRBV20-1 and TRBJ2-3; D gene ambiguous. The CDR3 length is 11 residues. Trimming stripped 6 bases from V and 3 bases from J, with 7 bases between. Per germline, CDR1 DFQATT and CDR2 SNEGSKA (reference sequence). DNA for the CDR3: TGCAGTGCGGAAGCGACAGATACGCAGTATTTT. This encodes CSAEATDTQYF.

V and J are TRBV9 and TRBJ2-7, with D possibly matching TRBD1 (5 bases). Deletions cut 0 bases from V and 3 bases from J, with 10 bases between. Per the germline V gene, CDR1 is SGDLS and CDR2 is YYNGEE. The CDR3 loop spans 14 amino acids. The CDR3 DNA reads as TGTGCCAGCAGCGTAGGTCAGGGTGGCTACGAGCAGTACTTC. Its protein is CASSVGQGGYEQYF.

The chain links TRBV28 to TRBJ1-5; D is unresolved. The CDR3 totals 15 residues. The germline V and J ends were trimmed by 7 bases and 0 bases, with 13 bases remaining between them. Looked up from germline, CDR1 is MDHEN and CDR2 is SYDVKM. DNA for the CDR3: TGTGCCAGCATGGACTGGGGTAGTAGCAATCAGCCCCAGCATTTT. Its translation is CASMDWGSSNQPQHF.

The V and J genes are TRBV11-3 and TRBJ2-5, with 8 bases identical to TRBD2. Trimming cost V 5 bases and J 2 bases; bases outside gene matches: 7. The germline gives CDR1 SGHNT, CDR2 YENEEA. CDR3 length: 15 residues. The CDR3 region is CASSRGGLEQETQYF. Written as DNA, the CDR3 is TGTGCCAGCAGCCGCGGGGGGCTGGAACAAGAGACCCAGTACTTC.